The 12 T cell receptor beta chains reported below all come from one sample, sequenced in a study of blood T cell repertoires in COVID-19. The data were produced by immunoSEQ multiplex PCR, yet TCRdb's version contains in-frame clones alone and is incomplete. The sample has roughly 250,000 clones, 86% seen once. Sequencing was performed on peripheral blood. These receptors were taken from a woman aged 25 to 39 with COVID-19, enrolled during active disease.

The chain combines TRBV2 with TRBJ2-1, with 13 bases lining up with TRBD2. The V segment lost 7 bases and the J segment 8 bases; nucleotides outside the gene matches: 5. CDR1 and CDR2 from the germline V gene are SNHLY and FYNNEI. The length of the CDR3 is 14 residues. CDR3 in amino acids: CASTGLAGRDEQFF. CDR3 sequence (DNA): TGTGCCAGCACGGGACTAGCGGGGCGGGATGAGCAGTTCTTC.

This clone was picked up one time. CDR3: CASSYDRSYYGYTF. In DNA form, the CDR3 reads TGTGCCAGCAGTTACGACAGGTCCTACTATGGCTACACCTTC. This chain connects TRBV6-5 to TRBJ1-2; TRBD1 is a possible D gene (6 bases). The V end was cut by 2 bases, the J end by 3 bases, with 10 bases between. Germline V gene lookup returns CDR1 MNHEY and CDR2 SVGAGI. This CDR3 comprises 14 residues.

This clone was seen just once. The genes are TRBV5-6 and TRBJ2-1; no clear D. Germline V lookup: CDR1 SGHDT, CDR2 YYEEEE. V was cut by 2 bases and J by 8 bases, with 8 bases left in between. The length of the CDR3 is 12 residues. CDR3 sequence (DNA): TGTGCCAGCAGCTTCACCCGGGATGAGCAGTTCTTC. It specifies CASSFTRDEQFF.

The chain couples TRBV6-4 to TRBJ2-1; 9 positions agree with TRBD2. The V gene end was trimmed by 4 bases and the J gene end by 10 bases; junction bases not matched to a gene: 8. The CDR3 extends over 14 amino acids. In germline, CDR1 is MRHNA, CDR2 SNTAGT. The CDR3 reads CASSVAGAPGEQFF. The CDR3 DNA is TGTGCCAGCAGTGTAGCGGGGGCACCGGGGGAGCAGTTCTTC.

The V and J genes are TRBV13 and TRBJ2-7; 14 positions agree with TRBD2. Germline CDR1 is PRHDT and CDR2 is FYEKMQ (reference sequence). V gave up 3 bases and J gave up 2 bases; unmatched junction bases: 3. The CDR3 contains 16 residues. The CDR3 DNA follows: TGTGCCAGCAGCTTCGGGACTAGCGGGGGTCCCTACGAGCAGTACTTC. As protein: CASSFGTSGGPYEQYF.

The chain has TRBV6-6 and TRBJ1-1; D perhaps matches TRBD1 (5 bases). Germline lookup yields CDR1 MNHNY and CDR2 SVGAGI (reference sequence). This CDR3 comprises 13 residues. Trimming stripped 7 bases from V and 5 bases from J, with 14 bases between. In DNA form, the CDR3 reads TGTGCCAGCACCCACAGGCCCAGGACTGAAGCTTTCTTT. It encodes CASTHRPRTEAFF.

The V and J genes are TRBV2 and TRBJ1-4; D is undetermined. This CDR3 spans 13 amino acids. Trimming took off 5 bases at V and 5 bases at J, with 9 bases between the two ends. Germline V gene sequence: CDR1 SNHLY, CDR2 FYNNEI. The CDR3 protein is CASSRTGNEKLFF. CDR3 bases: TGTGCCAGCAGTAGGACGGGAAATGAAAAACTGTTTTTT.

This clone showed up just a few times. The chain carries TRBV29-1 and TRBJ2-1, with 7 bases fitting TRBD1. The CDR3 loop spans 10 amino acids. Germline CDR1 is SQVTM and CDR2 is ANQGSEA. The V gene end was trimmed by 6 bases and the J gene end by 8 bases; junction bases not matched to a gene: 1. The CDR3 sequence is CSVGTDEQFF. The DNA for the CDR3 is TGCAGCGTCGGGACAGATGAGCAGTTCTTC.

The CDR3 DNA reads TGTGCCAGCAGCCGGGGGGGTGCTGCAGATACGCAGTATTTT. This sequence encodes CASSRGGAADTQYF. This chain uses TRBV6-6 with TRBJ2-3; 8 bases are shared with TRBD2. With V trimmed by 6 bases and J by 4 bases, 6 bases remained unmatched. This CDR3 comprises 14 residues. The germline V gene has CDR1 MNHNY and CDR2 SVGAGI (reference sequence).

The chain employs TRBV4-1 and TRBJ1-5; TRBD1 aligns across 10 bases. The CDR3 consists of 17 residues. Unmatched junction bases numbered 5, after V lost 2 bases and J lost 1 base. The germline V gene encodes CDR1 MGHRA and CDR2 YSYEKL. For the CDR3, the DNA is TGCGCCAGCAGCCAACCTTCGGGACAGGGGAGCAATCAGCCCCAGCATTTT. Translated: CASSQPSGQGSNQPQHF.

J is TRBJ2-5 and V is TRBV6-1, with 9 bases that match TRBD2. The CDR3 contains 15 residues. CDR1 and CDR2 from the germline V gene are MNHNS and SASEGT. Trimming took 2 bases from V and 9 from J; bases not matched to a gene: 10. The DNA of the CDR3 is TGTGCCAGCAGTGAAACCCAGAGCGGGGGGAGGGCCCAGTACTTC. Translating gives CASSETQSGGRAQYF.

The CDR3 spells CASSPGQGSGNEQFF. In DNA form, the CDR3 reads TGTGCCAGCTCACCCGGACAGGGGAGTGGGAATGAGCAGTTCTTC. J is TRBJ2-1 and V is TRBV18; 9 bases match TRBD1. The CDR3 contains 15 residues. Germline CDR1 reads KGHSH; CDR2 reads LQKENI. The ends lost 3 bases at V and 7 bases at J; junction bases unmatched: 7.